These T cell receptor beta chains were read from a single sample in a study of blood T cell repertoires in COVID-19. The repertoire was sequenced with immunoSEQ multiplex PCR; TCRdb's copy has only in-frame clones and lacks some. The table records 100,000 or so clones, approximately 87% of them present only once. The sequencing sample was made of peripheral blood. The source of these receptors is a human donor in a cohort sampled during active COVID-19. CDR3s include the opening cysteine and the closing phenylalanine or tryptophan. D genes are given only for firm matches. Clone size is stated in some rows and not others, as once, few, many or a class when expanded.

j_call	v_call	clone_size	d_call	cdr3_aa	cdr3_nt
TRBJ2-5	TRBV7-2	.	.	CASSQGAPETQYF	TGTGCCAGCAGCCAGGGCGCACCGGAGACCCAGTACTTC
TRBJ1-2	TRBV7-8	.	TRBD1	CASSRRLEGANVGYTF	TGTGCCAGCAGCCGGAGGCTTGAGGGGGCGAATGTGGGCTACACCTTC
TRBJ2-7	TRBV5-4	.	TRBD2	CASRPGGAGRDYEQYF	TGTGCCAGCAGACCCGGGGGAGCGGGACGGGACTACGAGCAGTACTTC
TRBJ1-3	TRBV4-2	few	.	CASSQIGSGAGNTIYF	TGTGCCAGCAGCCAAATCGGGTCCGGAGCTGGAAACACCATATATTTT
TRBJ2-1	TRBV5-4	.	TRBD2	CASSLYSGGFNEQFF	TGTGCCAGCAGCTTGTATAGCGGGGGGTTCAATGAGCAGTTCTTC
TRBJ2-7	TRBV11-3	.	.	CASSAPGSYEQYF	TGTGCCAGCAGCGCCCCCGGGAGCTACGAGCAGTACTTC
TRBJ1-2	TRBV5-8	.	TRBD1	CASSLLQGGYNYGYTF	TGTGCCAGCAGCTTGCTCCAGGGGGGATATAACTATGGCTACACCTTC
TRBJ2-1	TRBV11-2	.	.	CASSRTILGGTVNEQFF	TGTGCCAGCAGCCGTACTATTTTAGGCGGGACAGTGAATGAGCAGTTCTTC
TRBJ2-3	TRBV7-2	once	TRBD2	CASSLASSGSIADTQYF	TGTGCCAGCAGCTTAGCGTCCAGCGGGAGCATCGCAGATACGCAGTATTTT
TRBJ2-7	TRBV6-5	.	TRBD1	CASSRTGSSYEQYF	TGTGCCAGCAGTAGGACAGGGAGCTCCTACGAGCAGTACTTC
TRBJ1-1	TRBV7-9	.	.	CASSFGGQVAFF	TGTGCCAGCAGCTTCGGGGGGCAGGTAGCTTTCTTT
TRBJ2-1	TRBV29-1	.	.	CSVAYNEQFF	TGCAGCGTTGCGTACAATGAGCAGTTCTTC
TRBJ1-2	TRBV5-1	.	TRBD1	CASSLDRGLEGYTF	TGCGCCAGCAGCTTGGACAGGGGTCTGGAAGGCTACACCTTC
TRBJ2-1	TRBV3-1/TRBV3-2	once	TRBD1	CASSSHGTGQNEQFF	TGTGCCAGCAGCAGCCACGGGACAGGGCAGAATGAGCAGTTCTTC
TRBJ2-5	TRBV18	.	TRBD2	CASSPPIAASGVQETQYF	TGTGCCAGCTCACCACCTATCGCGGCGAGCGGGGTCCAAGAGACCCAGTACTTC
TRBJ1-5	TRBV19	.	.	CASRLTVGRNQPQHF	TGTGCCAGTAGGCTGACAGTGGGCCGCAATCAGCCCCAGCATTTT
TRBJ1-5	TRBV4-3	.	.	CASSQDLASIGNQPQHF	TGCGCCAGCAGCCAAGATCTTGCCAGTATCGGCAATCAGCCCCAGCATTTT
TRBJ1-2	TRBV10-3	.	.	CAISGGRATDGYTF	TGTGCCATCAGTGGAGGCAGGGCAACGGATGGCTACACCTTC
TRBJ1-4	TRBV28	.	.	CASRWGGEEKLFF	TGTGCCAGCAGGTGGGGCGGGGAGGAAAAACTGTTTTTT
TRBJ1-4	TRBV5-1	.	.	CASSFFRSSTNEKLFF	TGCGCCAGCAGCTTTTTCAGGTCGTCAACTAATGAAAAACTGTTTTTT
TRBJ1-1	TRBV27	.	.	CASSYRRNTEAFF	TGTGCCAGCAGTTACAGGAGGAACACTGAAGCTTTCTTT
TRBJ2-1	TRBV25-1	.	TRBD2	CASTKTGTSVNEQFF	TGTGCCAGCACCAAGACCGGGACTAGTGTCAATGAGCAGTTCTTC
TRBJ2-3	TRBV9	.	TRBD2	CASGGGLAPDTQYF	TGTGCCAGCGGTGGGGGACTAGCTCCAGATACGCAGTATTTT
TRBJ1-1	TRBV9	.	TRBD1	CASSQGGRSTEAFF	TGTGCCAGCAGCCAGGGGGGCAGGTCAACTGAAGCTTTCTTT
TRBJ2-1	TRBV12-3/TRBV12-4	.	.	CASSPIYNEQFF	TGTGCCAGCAGCCCTATTTACAATGAGCAGTTCTTC
TRBJ2-2	TRBV6-5	few	TRBD1	CASSRGQGGLFF	TGTGCCAGCAGCCGCGGACAGGGCGGGCTGTTTTTT
TRBJ2-7	TRBV25-1	.	.	CASSEYSGEPYEQYF	TGTGCCAGCAGTGAATATTCAGGGGAACCCTACGAGCAGTACTTC
TRBJ1-6	TRBV7-9	.	.	CASSLGAATASNSPLHF	TGTGCCAGCAGCTTAGGGGCAGCGACAGCTTCCAATTCACCCCTCCACTTT
TRBJ2-7	TRBV27	.	.	CASSLRGYVEQYF	TGTGCCAGCAGTCTACGGGGTTATGTTGAGCAGTACTTC
TRBJ2-3	TRBV27	.	TRBD2	CASGTGTSGGTQYF	TGTGCCAGCGGTACCGGGACTAGCGGAGGTACGCAGTATTTT
TRBJ2-5	TRBV5-1	.	TRBD1	CASSLGTGGTQETQYF	TGCGCCAGCAGCTTAGGGACAGGGGGAACCCAAGAGACCCAGTACTTC
TRBJ1-1	TRBV5-5	.	.	CASSLPGDQSNANTEAFF	TGTGCCAGCAGCTTGCCGGGGGATCAGTCCAACGCGAACACTGAAGCTTTCTTT
TRBJ2-7	TRBV5-1	once	TRBD2	CASSSTTSGLSEQYF	TGCGCCAGCAGCTCAACCACTAGCGGGCTCAGCGAGCAGTACTTC
TRBJ2-1	TRBV7-3	.	.	CASSLVGGNSYNEQFF	TGTGCCAGCAGCTTAGTAGGCGGGAACTCCTACAATGAGCAGTTCTTC
TRBJ1-2	TRBV29-1	.	TRBD1	CSVEETGGNYGYTF	TGCAGCGTTGAAGAGACAGGGGGGAACTATGGCTACACCTTC
TRBJ2-7	TRBV7-3	.	TRBD1	CASSSGQGDPYEQYF	TGTGCCAGCAGCTCAGGACAGGGGGACCCCTACGAGCAGTACTTC
TRBJ1-2	TRBV7-9	.	TRBD1	CASSLEGTGGLSNYGYTF	TGTGCCAGCAGCTTAGAAGGGACAGGGGGCCTAAGTAACTATGGCTACACCTTC
TRBJ2-1	TRBV7-2	.	TRBD1	CASGIMLGTGAGNEQFF	TGTGCCAGCGGAATAATGCTTGGGACAGGGGCTGGAAATGAGCAGTTCTTC
TRBJ2-3	TRBV9	.	.	CASSSRVGSTDTQYF	TGTGCCAGCAGCAGCCGGGTGGGTAGCACAGATACGCAGTATTTT
TRBJ2-7	TRBV5-1	.	.	CASSFPAESYEQYF	TGCGCCAGCAGCTTCCCAGCGGAGTCCTACGAGCAGTACTTC